This T cell receptor (beta chain) comes out of a study of molecular identifiers for immune sequencing clone quantification listed by TCRdb under 2018. As for the study more broadly: For a replicate experiment, the RNA from either about 20,000 or 100,000 naive CD8 T cells was divided into five aliquots, and four of those aliquots went on to sequencing. The study was a methods study using CD8 T cells to benchmark molecular-identifier clustering-based TCR repertoire sequencing (MIDCIRS) and TCR RNA copy counting. What the research found in general, with its limitations: When barcode sub-clustering was omitted, TCR diversity was inflated by chimeric consensus sequences, with chimeras reaching as high as 47%. In CMV-specific effector cells, clones with more than 20 RNA copies accounted for over 97% of molecules, whereas in naive cells such clones accounted for under 1%. Spiked-in Jurkat TCR RNA equal to a single cell's worth was reported to be detectable even within 1,100,000 naive CD8 T cells. Highly expanded clone sizes could be underestimated because identical TCR molecules may share a barcode. Modeling estimated around 3 recovered TCR RNA copies per cell, compared with about 9.8 by digital PCR, which implies roughly 30% capture efficiency.

This clonotype came up many times. No antigen is known for it. No much larger clone exists at a distance of one base, and base qualities are not known. The CDR3 covers 15 residues, taking in both the cysteine and the phenylalanine. The only DNA kept is the CDR3, 45 bases in frame from the first base. Via the germline V gene, CDR1 is SGHRS and CDR2 YFSETQ. The germline V and J ends show losses of 2 bases and 2 bases respectively, and no gene match explains 3 bases of the junction. Naive CD8 T cells, defined as CD8+CD4-CCR7+CD45RA+, were FACS-sorted into RLT Plus buffer on a BD FACSAria II. Some naive CD8 T cell RNA was split equally between MIDCIRS and a Smart-seq2-style 5'RACE protocol for a sensitivity comparison. Enrichment of CD8 T cells was done with RosetteSep CD8+ T Cell Enrichment Cocktail plus Ficoll-Paque, and ACK red cell lysis came afterward. Library preparation was by PCR. The sequencer was an Illumina MiSeq. Purification of total RNA was performed with the Qiagen AllPrep DNA/RNA kit. Before analysis, reads from multiple sequencing runs of the same library were pooled. The paper's data handling went like this. Only reads with exact TCR constant sequence were kept, trimmed to 150 nt, and grouped by their 12-nt molecular barcodes. Reads inside each barcode group were sub-clustered using a 15% Levenshtein threshold, and a quality-weighted consensus sequence was constructed for each RNA molecule. Non-functional sequences were removed, as were lower-count sequences one edit away from another. Based on fitting two negative binomial distributions, any barcode sub-cluster with under 20% of the maximum read count was discarded. Using fastp at Q25 and MiXCR, TCRdb reprocessed the public reads and kept productive beta chains. Rows merge per CDR3 protein into single entries with the most common DNA and genes. The V and J calls follow TCRdb's processing rather than the paper's. The sample data list about 40,000 distinct CDR3 sequences, and approximately 18% of these were observed just once. Over 6% of the sample lies in the top ten.

The material sequenced was naive CD8+ T cells from blood, with Jurkat cell RNA spiked in. Reading the label with the study, this specimen's cell subset or site is: FACS-sorted CD8+CD4-CCR7+CD45RA+ naive T cells. The clonotype comes from a human donor in good health. Some libraries in this study had Jurkat cell RNA spiked in. The chain joins TRBV5-1 to TRBJ2-7; the central 11 bases match TRBD2. The DNA is TGCGCCAGCAGCTTTGGGACTAGCGGAGCCTACGAGCAGTACTTC. It translates as CASSFGTSGAYEQYF.